A single sample is the source of the 21 T cell receptor beta chains below, sequenced in a study of T cells in Graves' hyperthyroidism and ophthalmopathy. RNA transcripts gave rise to amplified TCR beta CDR3 regions. First-round RT-PCR with HTBI primers amplified the TCR CDR3 region. TCRdb analysed the multiplex PCR reads with MiXCR anew, one entry per CDR3 protein. The sample has 340,000 or so distinct CDR3 sequences, roughly 17% seen once. Sequences were obtained from blood. These receptor sequences come from a man aged 25 to 40 with Graves' hyperthyroidism.

This clonotype was counted ten times or more. V gene TRBV6-1 combines with J gene TRBJ2-3; possibly TRBD1 or TRBD2 for D (5 bases each). V was trimmed by 5 bases and J by 2 bases, leaving 17 bases between them. This CDR3 has 16 residues. Per germline, CDR1 MNHNS and CDR2 SASEGT. CDR3 amino acids: CASSPRGVGYTDTQYF. CDR3 DNA: TGTGCCAGCAGTCCCCGAGGGGTCGGATACACAGATACGCAGTATTTT.

This clonotype has at least ten counts. CDR3 loop: CSVEVQVSTEAFF. The DNA of the CDR3 is TGCAGCGTTGAGGTCCAGGTCTCCACTGAAGCTTTCTTT. V usage is TRBV29-1 and J usage is TRBJ1-1; D not resolved. Deletions cut 3 bases from V and 4 bases from J, with 12 bases between. Germline V gene sequence: CDR1 SQVTM, CDR2 ANQGSEA. CDR3 length: 13 amino acids.

This clonotype was seen more than once but under ten times. V is TRBV7-2 and J is TRBJ2-3; 8 bases align to TRBD1. Losses at the gene ends were 5 bases for V and 3 bases for J; bases not matched to a gene: 4. The CDR3 runs to 14 residues. Germline lookup yields CDR1 SGHTA and CDR2 FQGNSA. The CDR3 sequence: CTSSPGQGTDTQYF. The DNA for the CDR3 is TGTACCAGCAGCCCAGGACAGGGAACAGATACGCAGTATTTT.

This clonotype occurred many times. The V call is TRBV5-4, the J call TRBJ2-3; tentatively, D is TRBD2 (5 bases). This CDR3 has 13 residues. The germline gives CDR1 SGHNT, CDR2 YYREEE (reference sequence). V lost 0 bases and J lost 6, with 8 bases in between. DNA of the CDR3: TGTGCCAGCAGCTTGGCTCCGGGGGATACGCAGTATTTT. Translated: CASSLAPGDTQYF.

This clonotype was found many times. This chain links TRBV7-2 with TRBJ1-1; D is unclear. CDR1 SGHTA and CDR2 FQGNSA come from the germline V gene. The ends were cut back, 4 bases at V and 7 bases at J, with 13 bases in the middle. This CDR3 spans 13 amino acids. The CDR3 loop is CASSSDGPGEAFF. The DNA of the CDR3 is TGTGCCAGCAGCTCCGACGGCCCAGGTGAAGCTTTCTTT. The full variable domain, completed using reference TRBV7-2 and TRBJ1-1, is GAGVSQSPSNKVTEKGKDVELRCDPISGHTALYWYRQSLGQGLEFLIYFQGNSAPDKSGLPSDRFSAERTGGSVSTLTIQRTQQEDSAVYLCASSSDGPGEAFFGQGTRLTVV.

This clonotype was observed at least ten times. DNA of the CDR3: TGTGCCAGCAGCCCCCGGGGGGACACCCTCACTATCGGGCAGTACTTC. Translation: CASSPRGDTLTIGQYF. The chain is built from TRBV13 and TRBJ2-7; perhaps TRBD2 as D (7 bases). This CDR3 region has 16 residues. Trimming removed 5 bases from V and 9 bases from J, with 26 bases in between. The germline CDR1 and CDR2 sequences are PRHDT and FYEKMQ (reference sequence).

This clonotype was detected a few times. The chain has TRBV6-5 and TRBJ1-3; 8 bases fit TRBD1. This CDR3 contains 14 residues. With 4 bases clipped from V and 3 bases from J, the junction kept 2 bases outside the gene matches. The V gene's germline CDR1 is MNHEY and CDR2 SVGAGI. CDR3 region: CASSSRGLGNTIYF. The CDR3 DNA reads TGTGCCAGCAGTTCCAGGGGGCTTGGAAACACCATATATTTT.

This clonotype appeared a few times. V is TRBV19 and J is TRBJ1-2; no clear D. The germline V gene has CDR1 LNHDA and CDR2 SQIVND (reference sequence). This CDR3 region has 13 residues. V shed 1 base and J shed 2 bases, with 5 bases lying between them. The CDR3 sequence: CASSIGGNYGYTF. CDR3 DNA sequence: TGTGCCAGTAGTATAGGAGGGAACTATGGCTACACCTTC.

This clonotype appeared many times. The chain is built from TRBV6-1 and TRBJ1-1; no clear D. The CDR3 consists of 16 residues. Trimming left V 5 bases short and J 1 base short, with 17 bases between. Germline V gene lookup returns CDR1 MNHNS and CDR2 SASEGT. CDR3 in DNA: TGTGCCAGCAGTCGGGAAGCGTCGTCGTGGAACACTGAAGCTTTCTTT. Protein sequence: CASSREASSWNTEAFF.

A few counts support this clonotype. This chain links TRBV20-1 with TRBJ2-1, with D maybe TRBD1 (6 bases). The germline CDR1 and CDR2 sequences are DFQATT and SNEGSKA (reference sequence). Trimming pared 5 bases from V and 4 bases from J, leaving 30 bases between. This CDR3 contains 19 residues. The CDR3 DNA reads as TGCAGTGCTGGTTGGACCCAGGGGTTAGTATCTCCCCCTTACAATGAGCAGTTCTTC. The encoded protein is CSAGWTQGLVSPPYNEQFF.

This clonotype was seen repeatedly, ten times or more. The chain combines TRBV10-3 with TRBJ2-3; TRBD1 matches at 8 bases. CDR3 length: 14 residues. The V gene's germline CDR1 is ENHRY and CDR2 SYGVKD. V dropped 6 bases and J dropped 3; count of bases not matched to a gene: 5. Here the CDR3 DNA reads TGTGCCATCAGGGACAGGGATGGGACAGATACGCAGTATTTT. Translation gives CAIRDRDGTDTQYF.

The V and J genes are TRBV5-1 and TRBJ2-1, with 8 bases fitting TRBD1. The CDR3 sequence is 16 residues long. Per germline, CDR1 SGHRS and CDR2 YFSETQ. V dropped 3 bases and J dropped 2; count of bases not matched to a gene: 7. The CDR3 DNA follows: TGCGCCAGCAGCTCACCGGACAGGGTCGCCTACAATGAGCAGTTCTTC. This translates into CASSSPDRVAYNEQFF.

This clonotype was counted at least ten times. This sequence joins TRBV3-1 and TRBJ1-2, with D perhaps matching TRBD1 (6 bases). The V and J ends lost 6 bases and 8 bases respectively, with 16 bases between them. This CDR3 is 13 amino acids long. Germline V gene data show CDR1 as LGHDT and CDR2 as YNNKEL (reference sequence). The CDR3 nucleotides read TGTGCCAGCAGTCAACAGGGCGATCGGGGCTACACCTTC. Translating it yields CASSQQGDRGYTF.

This clonotype was seen a few times. The V and J genes are TRBV5-1 and TRBJ1-1; TRBD1 is a possible D gene (5 bases). The CDR3 spans 12 residues. Germline CDR1 reads SGHRS; CDR2 reads YFSETQ. Trimming stripped 0 bases from V and 11 bases from J, with 11 bases between. DNA of the CDR3: TGCGCCAGCAGCTTGGCAGGGCAAGGGGCTTTCTTT. This encodes CASSLAGQGAFF.

This clonotype turned up a few times. The chain combines TRBV6-1 with TRBJ1-6; no firm D call. The CDR3 runs to 13 residues. In germline, CDR1 is MNHNS, CDR2 SASEGT. Trimming took 9 bases from V and 5 from J, leaving 11 bases between them. In DNA form, the CDR3 reads TGTGCCAGTGACCGGGTTCATAATTCACCCCTCCACTTT. Translated, it gives CASDRVHNSPLHF.

V is TRBV28 and J is TRBJ2-3, with 11 positions matching TRBD2. CDR1 and CDR2 (germline): MDHEN, SYDVKM. This CDR3 contains 15 residues. With 7 bases clipped from V and 5 bases from J, the junction kept 8 bases outside the gene matches. The CDR3 loop is CASTPLGTSGDTQYF. Written as DNA, the CDR3 is TGTGCCAGCACTCCCCTCGGGACTAGCGGAGATACGCAGTATTTT.

The rearrangement joins TRBV5-4 to TRBJ2-1, with 8 bases matching TRBD2. This CDR3 spans 15 amino acids. Per germline, CDR1 SGHNT and CDR2 YYREEE (reference sequence). The V and J ends lost 2 bases and 4 bases, in that order; junction bases with no gene match: 5. Here the CDR3 reads CASSFLSGGYNEQFF. The CDR3 DNA reads as TGTGCCAGCAGCTTCTTAAGCGGGGGTTACAATGAGCAGTTCTTC.

The gene calls are TRBV20-1 and TRBJ2-1; D remains unclear. V lost 6 bases to trimming and J lost 11 bases, with 20 bases between them. The CDR3 is 13 residues long. Germline V lookup: CDR1 DFQATT, CDR2 SNEGSKA (reference sequence). The CDR3 reads CSAPNRAAPQQFF. The CDR3 region has the DNA TGCAGTGCGCCCAATCGAGCCGCCCCCCAGCAGTTCTTC.

This clonotype was seen only once. It may be a read error: a sequence one base away is much more abundant. The chain recombines TRBV20-1 with TRBJ1-1; 7 nucleotides match TRBD1. The CDR3 spans 13 residues. Germline loops: CDR1 DFQATT, CDR2 SNEGSKA (reference sequence). This CDR3 reads CSARPTGDTEASF. For the CDR3, the DNA is TGCAGTGCTAGGCCCACAGGGGACACTGAAGCTTCCTTT.

This clonotype was seen only a few times. The J gene is TRBJ2-3, the V gene TRBV12-3 or TRBV12-4, with D unclear. The CDR3 sequence is 13 residues long. V lost 3 bases, J lost 2 bases, and 6 bases lay in between. The CDR3: CASSFYDTDTQYF. CDR3 sequence (DNA): TGTGCCAGCAGTTTTTATGACACAGATACGCAGTATTTT.

The sample holds many counts of this clonotype. CDR3 nucleotide sequence: TGTGCCAGCAGAGCGGGAGTTTCGGAGACCCAGTACTTC. Amino acid sequence: CASRAGVSETQYF. The chain employs TRBV2 and TRBJ2-5, with 8 bases that match TRBD2. Losses at the gene ends were 6 bases for V and 5 bases for J; bases not matched to a gene: 5. CDR3 length: 13 residues. Germline V gene data show CDR1 as SNHLY and CDR2 as FYNNEI. Variable domain in full (rest from reference TRBV2 and TRBJ2-5): EPEVTQTPSHQVTQMGQEVILRCVPISNHLYFYWYRQILGQKVEFLVSFYNNEISEKSEIFDDQFSVERPDGSNFTLKIRSTKLEDSAMYFCASRAGVSETQYFGPGTRLLVL.